The 3 T cell receptor beta chains below come from one sample, sequenced in a study of blood T cell repertoires in COVID-19. TCRdb's table, derived via immunoSEQ multiplex PCR, lists solely in-frame clones and lacks some. Altogether over 55,000 clones are present, about 89% being singletons, with the ten largest covering 4% to 5.5%. Sequenced sample: peripheral blood. Receptors originate from a man aged 50 to 59 with active COVID-19.

Worth noting for this clone: One junction end disagrees with the germline gene, perhaps due to a read error. The gene calls are TRBV4-3 and TRBJ2-7; D ambiguous. From germline, CDR1 is LGHNA and CDR2 YSLEER. The CDR3 has 13 amino acids. The CDR3 DNA sequence: TGCGCCAGCAGTCAAGAGAGGTCCTACGAGCAGTACTTC. The encoded protein is CASSQERSYEQYF.

The chain employs TRBV6-5 and TRBJ1-1; D is perhaps TRBD1 (5 bases). CDR3 length: 13 amino acids. Germline V gene sequence: CDR1 MNHEY, CDR2 SVGAGI. V was clipped by 8 bases and J by 5 bases, with 15 bases between them. CDR3 nucleotide sequence: TGTGCCAGCGGGGAGGGGCCTTGGACTGAAGCTTTCTTT. Translation gives CASGEGPWTEAFF.

This rearrangement joins TRBV6-2 or TRBV6-3 to TRBJ1-1, with D perhaps matching TRBD1 (5 bases). V lost 5 bases and J 8 bases, leaving 15 bases between the germline ends. The CDR3 is 13 amino acids. Germline V gene lookup returns CDR1 MNHEY and CDR2 SVGEGT. Here the CDR3 reads CASSIPRQREAFF. The CDR3 nucleotides read TGTGCCAGCAGTATACCCAGACAGAGAGAAGCTTTCTTT.